The entry below gives a single T cell receptor beta chain sequence along with its context. TCRdb reprocessed the 5' RACE reads and stores each CDR3 protein as one record, lacking DNA. This repertoire includes approximately 380,000 distinct CDR3 sequences. The data are from a study of monozygotic twins with inflammatory bowel disease. Germline V gene data show CDR1 as MNHEY and CDR2 as SVGAGI. This CDR3 has 13 residues. The TCR comes from a human donor with ulcerative colitis or Crohn's disease, or a healthy co-twin of an affected twin (not recorded which). What was sequenced was blood. The chain uses TRBV6-5 and TRBJ2-7. This CDR3 is CASSYSTSHEQYF.